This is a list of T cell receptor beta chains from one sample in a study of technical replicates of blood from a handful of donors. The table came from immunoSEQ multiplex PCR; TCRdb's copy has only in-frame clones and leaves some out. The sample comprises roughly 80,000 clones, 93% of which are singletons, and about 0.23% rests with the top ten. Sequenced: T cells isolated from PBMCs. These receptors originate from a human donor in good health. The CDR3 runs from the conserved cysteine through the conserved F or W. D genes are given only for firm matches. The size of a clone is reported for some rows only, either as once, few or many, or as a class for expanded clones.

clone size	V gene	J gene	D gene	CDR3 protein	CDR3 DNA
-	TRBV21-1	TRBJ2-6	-	CASSKKRRGAGANVLTF	TGTGCCAGCAGCAAAAAACGTCGGGGAGCGGGGGCCAACGTCCTGACTTTC
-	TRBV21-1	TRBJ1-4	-	CASSKALGGAVEKLFF	TGTGCCAGCAGCAAAGCGCTCGGGGGGGCCGTGGAAAAACTGTTTTTT
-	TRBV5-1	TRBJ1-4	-	CASSLTGGEKLFF	TGCGCCAGCAGCTTGACGGGGGGTGAAAAACTGTTTTTT
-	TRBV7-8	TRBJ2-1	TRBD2	CASSPYTSGGYYNEQFF	TGTGCCAGCAGCCCATATACTAGCGGGGGTTACTACAATGAGCAGTTCTTC
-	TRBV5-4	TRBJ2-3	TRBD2	CASSHATSGVRYGTDTQYF	TGTGCCAGCAGCCATGCCACTAGCGGGGTGCGATACGGCACAGATACGCAGTATTTT
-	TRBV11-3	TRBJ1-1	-	CASSFTSLQGMNTEAFF	TGTGCCAGCAGCTTTACATCCCTCCAGGGCATGAACACTGAAGCTTTCTTT
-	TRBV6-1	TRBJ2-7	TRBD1	CASSPNGQGYEQYF	TGTGCCAGCAGTCCAAACGGACAGGGCTACGAGCAGTACTTC
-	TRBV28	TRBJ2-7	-	CASNSPMTYEQYF	TGTGCCAGCAACTCCCCCATGACATACGAGCAGTACTTC
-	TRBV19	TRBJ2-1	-	CASRFANEQFF	TGTGCCAGTAGGTTTGCGAATGAGCAGTTCTTC
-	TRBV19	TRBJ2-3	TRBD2	CASSIVVRESTDTQYF	TGTGCCAGTAGTATCGTAGTGCGGGAGAGCACAGATACGCAGTATTTT
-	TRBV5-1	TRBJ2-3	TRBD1	CASSLGTGGALTDTQYF	TGCGCCAGCAGCTTGGGGACAGGGGGCGCGTTAACAGATACGCAGTATTTT
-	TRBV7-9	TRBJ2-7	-	CASHSGSSYEQYF	TGTGCCAGCCACTCGGGGTCCTCCTACGAGCAGTACTTC
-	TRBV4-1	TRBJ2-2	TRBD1	CASSQYTGGSNTGELFF	TGCGCCAGCAGCCAATATACAGGGGGGTCTAACACCGGGGAGCTGTTTTTT
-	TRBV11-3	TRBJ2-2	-	CASSGSPRQNTGELFF	TGTGCCAGCAGCGGATCACCTCGACAGAACACCGGGGAGCTGTTTTTT
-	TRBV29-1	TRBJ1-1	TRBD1	CSAEGQGNTEAFF	TGCAGCGCCGAGGGACAGGGGAACACTGAAGCTTTCTTT
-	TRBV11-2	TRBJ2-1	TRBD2	CASSLSGTGNEQFF	TGTGCCAGCAGCTTAAGCGGGACGGGCAATGAGCAGTTCTTC
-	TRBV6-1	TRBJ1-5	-	CASSEMRDSNQPQHF	TGTGCCAGCAGTGAAATGAGGGATAGCAATCAGCCCCAGCATTTT
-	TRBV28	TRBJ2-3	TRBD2	CASSPSGRAVDTQYF	TGTGCCAGCAGCCCTAGCGGGAGAGCGGTAGATACGCAGTATTTT
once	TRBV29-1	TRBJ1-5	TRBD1	CSVMDRGNQPQHF	TGCAGCGTTATGGACAGGGGCAATCAGCCCCAGCATTTT
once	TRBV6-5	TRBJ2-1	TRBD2	CASSPPGGKNEQFF	TGTGCCAGCAGCCCCCCGGGAGGGAAGAATGAGCAGTTCTTC
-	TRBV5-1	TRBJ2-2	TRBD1	CASSPGQINTGELFF	TGCGCCAGCAGCCCGGGACAGATCAACACCGGGGAGCTGTTTTTT
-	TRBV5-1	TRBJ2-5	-	CASSRTVSTRSNQETQYF	TGCGCCAGCAGCCGAACGGTATCCACTAGATCCAACCAAGAGACCCAGTACTTC
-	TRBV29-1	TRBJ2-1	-	CSVEESFAGKNEQFF	TGCAGCGTTGAAGAATCCTTCGCGGGGAAAAATGAGCAGTTCTTC
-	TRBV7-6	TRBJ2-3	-	CASSLATGNVNTDTQYF	TGTGCCAGCAGCTTAGCAACAGGGAACGTAAACACAGATACGCAGTATTTT
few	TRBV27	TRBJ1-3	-	CANAGSSGNTIYF	TGTGCCAACGCGGGGAGCTCTGGAAACACCATATATTTT
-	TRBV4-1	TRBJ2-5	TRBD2	CASSQEIAGGTQYF	TGCGCCAGCAGCCAAGAAATAGCGGGGGGGACCCAGTACTTC
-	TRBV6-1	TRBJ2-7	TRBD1	CASSLGQGYLYEQYF	TGTGCCAGCAGTTTAGGACAGGGTTATCTCTACGAGCAGTACTTC
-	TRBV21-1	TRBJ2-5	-	CASSKGASGGTQETQYF	TGTGCCAGCAGCAAGGGGGCTAGCGGGGGGACCCAAGAGACCCAGTACTTC